This note documents a single TCR beta chain sequence. No antigen is known for it. This entry comes from a study of T-cell memory formation after mild COVID-19. Regarding the study as a whole: Detection of some responders pre-infection suggested pre-existing cross-reactive memory T cells participated. CD4+ clones that contracted lay mainly in CM and EM; CD8+ ones lay in EMRA. Contracting clones, day 15 to 85, had balanced CD4/CD8, and later expanders favored CD4+.

Sample barcodes and UMIs were carried by the TCR alpha and TCR beta cDNA libraries that 5'RACE generated with constant-segment primers. TCRdb processed the 5' RACE reads anew with MiXCR; each CDR3 protein has one entry. The sample yields 300,000 to 400,000 distinct CDR3 sequences, roughly an eighth seen once. The CDR3 length is 16 residues. The clonotype comes from a man aged 18 to 29 who had mild COVID-19 (a few samples of this study predate the infection). Cell type and time point are not known. This rearrangement joins TRBV21-1 to TRBJ2-7; the listed D gene, TRBD1, was not tested against the DNA. TRBV21-1 is labeled a pseudogene. Sequenced material: PBMCs or a T cell subset sorted from them (not recorded which). The CDR3 nucleotides are TGTGCCAGCAGCAACCCTGCCCAGGGACCGGCGGGCGAGCAGTACGTC. It yields the protein CASSNPAQGPAGEQYV.